The 23 T cell receptor beta chains listed next were all sequenced from one sample in a study of blood T cell repertoires in COVID-19. Only in-frame clones appear in the TCRdb table, and some are missing; sequencing was by immunoSEQ multiplex PCR. Here the sample spans roughly 170,000 clones, approximately 85% being singletons. The sequenced sample consisted of peripheral blood. The receptors shown here come from a man aged 55 to 69 who had recovered from COVID-19.

This clone has only one observation. The rearrangement uses TRBV25-1 and TRBJ1-2; tentatively, D is TRBD1 (5 bases). V dropped 2 bases and J dropped 8 bases, with 12 bases sitting between them. Looked up from germline, CDR1 is MGHDK and CDR2 is SYGVNS. CDR3 length: 13 residues. The CDR3 bases are TGTGCCAGCAGTGAAAATGGGGCGGAGGGCTACACCTTC. Amino acids: CASSENGAEGYTF.

This sequence joins TRBV5-1 and TRBJ1-1, with D possibly being TRBD1 (5 bases). The CDR3 has 13 amino acids. CDR1 is SGHRS and CDR2 is YFSETQ in the germline V gene. V lost 0 bases and J 11 bases, leaving 14 bases between the germline ends. CDR3 DNA: TGCGCCAGCAGCTTGGAGGGGTCCGAACGTGCTTTCTTT. Protein product: CASSLEGSERAFF.

With regard to this clone: The sample has other DNA sequences that encode this CDR3 too. This chain joins TRBV7-2 and TRBJ2-3; 7 bases are a match to TRBD2. From germline, CDR1 is SGHTA and CDR2 FQGNSA. CDR3 length equals 14 residues. V shed 0 bases, J shed 3 bases, and the junction held 0 bases outside the gene matches. CDR3 nucleotides: TGTGCCAGCAGCTTAGCGGGGGGGACAGATACGCAGTATTTT. This codes for CASSLAGGTDTQYF.

The chain employs TRBV7-3 and TRBJ1-3; D not certain. The CDR3 is made up of 15 amino acids. Per the germline V gene, CDR1 is SGHTA and CDR2 is FQGTGA. V lost 5 bases, J lost 4 bases, and 15 bases lay in between. The CDR3 loop is CASSVSEGPGNTIYF. DNA of the CDR3: TGTGCCAGCAGCGTCTCCGAGGGTCCCGGAAACACCATATATTTT.

As concerns this clone: Distinct nucleotide sequences in the sample also encode this CDR3. This chain uses TRBV9 with TRBJ1-2; no definite D call. The CDR3 runs 13 residues. Germline assignment: CDR1 SGDLS and CDR2 YYNGEE. V was cut by 5 bases and J by 5 bases, with 13 bases left in between. CDR3 in DNA: TGTGCCAGCAGTGCGGGGATTCCTTATGGCTACACCTTC. The encoded protein is CASSAGIPYGYTF. The complete variable domain, with remaining parts taken from reference TRBV9 and TRBJ1-2, reads DSGVTQTPKHLITATGQRVTLRCSPRSGDLSVYWYQQSLDQGLQFLIQYYNGEERAKGNILERFSAQQFPDLHSELNLSSLELGDSALYFCASSAGIPYGYTFGSGTRLTVV.

Points on this clone: Sequence at one end of the junction differs from germline and may be a read error. V gene TRBV19 combines with J gene TRBJ1-5; TRBD1 aligns across 7 bases. In germline, CDR1 is LNHDA, CDR2 SQIVND (reference sequence). The CDR3 totals 15 residues. CDR3 nucleotides: TGTGCAAGTACGGGGAATAGACAGGGCCCTCAGCCCCAGCATTTT. The encoded protein is CASTGNRQGPQPQHF. The variable domain in full, with the rest retrieved from reference TRBV19 and TRBJ1-5, is DGGITQSPKYLFRKEGQNVTLSCEQNLNHDAMYWYRQDPGQGLRLIYYSQIVNDFQKGDIAEGYSVSREKKESFPLTVTSAQKNPTAFYLCASTGNRQGPQPQHFGDGTRLSIL.

The V call is TRBV29-1, the J call TRBJ1-2, with TRBD1 identical over 8 bases. The trim removed 7 bases at V and 8 bases at J, leaving 9 bases unmatched. Looked up from germline, CDR1 is SQVTM and CDR2 is ANQGSEA. The CDR3 has 12 amino acids. The CDR3 reads CSAQDRDEGYTF. CDR3 nucleotides: TGCAGCGCCCAGGACAGGGATGAGGGCTACACCTTC.

The chain employs TRBV30 and TRBJ1-2; D not certain. CDR3 length: 12 amino acids. Trimming removed 4 bases at V and 1 base at J, with 7 bases between. CDR1 GTSNPN and CDR2 SVGIG come from the germline V gene (reference sequence). The CDR3 DNA reads TGTGCCTGGACCCGGGGTAACTATGGCTACACCTTC. It specifies CAWTRGNYGYTF.

The chain recombines TRBV9 with TRBJ2-3; the D gene is possibly TRBD2 (5 bases). The CDR3 extends over 16 amino acids. V was clipped by 0 bases and J by 6 bases, with 17 bases between them. CDR1 and CDR2 from the germline V gene are SGDLS and YYNGEE. The CDR3: CASSVAIGLRVDTQYF. The CDR3 DNA reads TGTGCCAGCAGCGTAGCTATCGGACTCCGGGTGGATACGCAGTATTTT. The variable domain in full, completed from reference TRBV9 and TRBJ2-3, reads DSGVTQTPKHLITATGQRVTLRCSPRSGDLSVYWYQQSLDQGLQFLIQYYNGEERAKGNILERFSAQQFPDLHSELNLSSLELGDSALYFCASSVAIGLRVDTQYFGPGTRLTVL.

The V gene is TRBV18, the J gene TRBJ2-5, with D possibly being TRBD1 (6 bases). V lost 3 bases and J 2 bases, leaving 7 bases between the germline ends. The CDR3 has 13 amino acids. Germline V gives CDR1 KGHSH, CDR2 LQKENI. The DNA of the CDR3 is TGTGCCAGCTCACCTGGACAGCAAGAGACCCAGTACTTC. This codes for CASSPGQQETQYF.

This clone has only one observation. CDR3 bases: TGTGCCAGCAGCCAAGAGAAAGTCGGGGAGGGTTATAATTCACCCCTCCACTTT. Translated, it gives CASSQEKVGEGYNSPLHF. The chain employs TRBV4-2 and TRBJ1-6; D gene ambiguous. This CDR3 is built from 18 residues. V lost 0 bases and J 4 bases, leaving 16 bases between the germline ends. Germline CDR1 reads LGHNA; CDR2 reads YNFKEQ.

The chain uses TRBV29-1 and TRBJ2-7; 9 positions match TRBD2. J was trimmed by 0 bases and V by 3 bases; bases with no gene match: 12. CDR3 length equals 17 residues. Germline lookup yields CDR1 SQVTM and CDR2 ANQGSEA. The DNA for the CDR3 is TGCAGCGTTGAGAAGTTAAGGGAGCGGGGGGACTCCTACGAGCAGTACTTC. As protein: CSVEKLRERGDSYEQYF.

V and J are TRBV5-4 and TRBJ2-3, with D maybe TRBD1 (6 bases). Germline V gene data show CDR1 as SGHNT and CDR2 as YYREEE (reference sequence). Trimming left V 4 bases short and J 3 bases short, with 15 bases between. This CDR3 is built from 15 residues. CDR3 in DNA: TGTGCCAGCAGCAGGACTGGGACAAGAACAGATACGCAGTATTTT. Translated, it gives CASSRTGTRTDTQYF.

V and J are TRBV3-1 (or the pseudogene TRBV3-2) and TRBJ2-7, with a possible D match to TRBD2 (6 bases). Trimming removed 4 bases at V and 6 bases at J, with 16 bases between. Looked up from germline, CDR1 is LGHDT and CDR2 is YNNKEL (reference sequence). The CDR3 is 14 amino acids. The CDR3 region is CASSPRTSEGEQYF. The CDR3 DNA follows: TGTGCCAGCAGCCCTCGGACATCGGAGGGCGAGCAGTACTTC.

The chain carries TRBV5-1 and TRBJ1-3; no firm D call. The CDR3 runs 14 residues. Germline V gene sequence: CDR1 SGHRS, CDR2 YFSETQ. Deletions cut 0 bases from V and 4 bases from J, with 8 bases between. The CDR3 protein is CASSLGSEGNTIYF. Written as DNA, the CDR3 is TGCGCCAGCAGCTTGGGGTCCGAGGGAAACACCATATATTTT.

This clone has more than one count but fewer than ten. The chain recombines TRBV12-5 with TRBJ2-5; weak D call: TRBD2 (5 bases). Germline-derived CDR1 and CDR2 are LGHNT and FRNRAP. CDR3 length equals 14 residues. The ends were cut back, 3 bases at V and 5 bases at J, with 13 bases in the middle. CDR3: CASGFGRGRETQYF. The CDR3, as DNA: TGTGCTAGTGGTTTCGGACGGGGAAGGGAGACCCAGTACTTC.

Only one count was recorded for this clone. V gene TRBV7-6 combines with J gene TRBJ1-2; 7 bases are shared with TRBD1. Germline V CDR1 and CDR2: SGHVS, FNYEAQ. V gave up 2 bases and J gave up 4 bases; unmatched junction bases: 13. The CDR3 is made up of 17 amino acids. CDR3 protein: CASSLSSGTEGIYGYTF. As DNA, the CDR3 is TGTGCCAGCAGCTTATCCTCCGGGACAGAGGGAATCTATGGCTACACCTTC.

This chain links TRBV6-5 with TRBJ2-6; D is uncertain. V was clipped by 0 bases and J by 0 bases, with 6 bases between them. Per the germline V gene, CDR1 is MNHEY and CDR2 is SVGAGI. The CDR3 spans 16 residues. The CDR3 loop is CASSYSYSSGANVLTF. The CDR3, as DNA: TGTGCCAGCAGTTACTCGTACAGCTCTGGGGCCAACGTCCTGACTTTC.

The CDR3, as DNA: TGTGCCAGCAGTTCGACTACCTACACCGGGGAGCTGTTTTTT. This encodes CASSSTTYTGELFF. The chain employs TRBV7-2 and TRBJ2-2; perhaps TRBD2 as D (5 bases). This CDR3 comprises 14 residues. Germline V lookup: CDR1 SGHTA, CDR2 FQGNSA. Trimming pared 6 bases from V and 3 bases from J, leaving 11 bases between.

This sequence joins TRBV7-6 and TRBJ2-5; TRBD1 matches 10 bases. CDR3 size: 15 residues. V was pared by 4 bases and J by 4 bases, with 6 bases of the junction left unmatched. In germline, CDR1 is SGHVS, CDR2 FNYEAQ. CDR3 residues: CASSSTGGTAETQYF. The CDR3 nucleotides read TGTGCCAGCAGCTCGACAGGGGGCACAGCAGAGACCCAGTACTTC. Full variable domain (missing parts from reference TRBV7-6 and TRBJ2-5): GAGVSQSPRYKVTKRGQDVALRCDPISGHVSLYWYRQALGQGPEFLTYFNYEAQQDKSGLPNDRFSAERPEGSISTLTIQRTEQRDSAMYRCASSSTGGTAETQYFGPGTRLLVL.

Comments on this clone: Compared with germline, one end of the junction differs, possibly owing to a read error. This rearrangement joins TRBV15 to TRBJ1-2; TRBD1 is a possible D gene (6 bases). Germline lookup yields CDR1 LNHNV and CDR2 YYDKDF (reference sequence). The length of the CDR3 is 12 residues. The CDR3 sequence is CATRGVGTPRSF. The CDR3 coding sequence is TGTGCCACCAGAGGGGTGGGGACACCGAGGTCCTTC.

The chain employs TRBV7-2 and TRBJ1-5, with TRBD1 as a possible D gene (5 bases). Germline V CDR1 and CDR2: SGHTA, FQGNSA. The CDR3 extends over 14 amino acids. V lost 5 bases, J lost 5 bases, and 13 bases lay in between. The CDR3: CASSPPGGYQPQHF. CDR3 in DNA: TGTGCCAGCAGCCCCCCGGGGGGTTATCAGCCCCAGCATTTT.

The chain uses TRBV19 and TRBJ1-5, with TRBD1 matching over 11 bases. Germline CDR1 is LNHDA and CDR2 is SQIVND (reference sequence). The CDR3 contains 14 residues. With 11 bases clipped from V and 7 bases from J, the junction kept 10 bases outside the gene matches. CDR3 protein: CACAGTGGGQPQHF. CDR3 nucleotides: TGTGCCTGTGCCGGGACAGGGGGAGGGCAGCCCCAGCATTTT.